This T cell receptor (beta chain) came from a study of beta chain features in type 1 diabetes. Study-level information: Patients looked much like healthy donors when it came to age, gender and cell yields.

General study results and limits: Although PCR might favor shorter templates, it would do so equally in patients and controls. Shortening of TCRB CDR3s, moderate but significant, appeared in all four CD4+ subsets of Type 1 diabetes patients.

The CDR3 is 14 residues long. Between the trimmed V and J ends, which lost 1 base and 6 bases, there was a span of 13 bases. Looked up from germline, CDR1 is MNHEY and CDR2 is SMNVEV (reference sequence). There are a few counts of this clone. The antigen remains undetermined. Every bit of the isolated RNA underwent reverse transcription, so sequencing read expressed TCRB transcripts. Naive, central memory and regulatory T cell samples yielded a few million reads on average. The data were produced by immunoSEQ multiplex PCR, yet TCRdb's version contains in-frame clones alone and is incomplete. The top ten hold about 0.6% of the sample, which has about 390,000 clones, 9.6% seen once.

The source is a man between 25 and 39 years old with type 1 diabetes. V usage is TRBV27 and J usage is TRBJ2-7; D gene unclear. Input material: central memory CD4+ T cells from blood. CDR3 sequence: CASSLWVGYREQYF. CDR3 bases: TGTGCCAGCAGTTTATGGGTCGGTTATCGCGAGCAGTACTTC.